The 20 T cell receptor beta chains in this list originate from one sample, sequenced in a study of T cells in Graves' hyperthyroidism and ophthalmopathy. Amplification of TCR beta CDR3 regions was performed using RNA transcripts as template. The HTBI primer set drove a first-round RT-PCR of the TCR CDR3. TCRdb recomputed calls from the multiplex PCR reads with MiXCR, one row per CDR3 protein. The data contain around 420,000 distinct CDR3 sequences, roughly 15% of them singletons. The source material was blood. Every receptor here comes from a young woman with Graves' hyperthyroidism.

This clonotype has at least ten counts. The V call is TRBV29-1, the J call TRBJ1-1; 8 bases are shared with TRBD1. The CDR3 is 12 amino acids. Germline lookup yields CDR1 SQVTM and CDR2 ANQGSEA. The V and J ends lost 6 bases and 4 bases, in that order; junction bases with no gene match: 4. The CDR3 loop is CSVHTGGTEAFF. The CDR3 bases are TGCAGCGTCCATACAGGGGGCACTGAAGCTTTCTTT.

This clonotype came up many times. The chain carries TRBV3-1 and TRBJ1-4; the match to TRBD1 covers 7 bases. Germline loops: CDR1 LGHDT, CDR2 YNNKEL (reference sequence). V gave up 1 base and J gave up 10 bases; unmatched junction bases: 9. This CDR3 is built from 15 residues. The CDR3 DNA reads TGTGCCAGCAGCCAAGGACAGGGTGTAATTGGAAAACTGTTTTTT. Protein sequence: CASSQGQGVIGKLFF. The full variable domain, its missing parts supplied by reference TRBV3-1 and TRBJ1-4, is DTAVSQTPKYLVTQMGNDKSIKCEQNLGHDTMYWYKQDSKKFLKIMFSYNNKELIINETVPNRFSPKSPDKAHLNLHINSLELGDSAVYFCASSQGQGVIGKLFFGSGTQLSVL.

The sample holds many counts of this clonotype. The chain employs TRBV2 and TRBJ2-7, with D possibly matching TRBD1 (6 bases). The germline V gene has CDR1 SNHLY and CDR2 FYNNEI. The CDR3 is made up of 14 amino acids. The V end lost 6 bases, the J end lost 3 bases, and 15 bases lay between the germline ends. CDR3 sequence reads: CASRRDTRIYEQYF. CDR3 in DNA: TGTGCCAGCAGGAGGGACACACGAATCTACGAGCAGTACTTC.

This clonotype has ten or more counts. V gene TRBV18 combines with J gene TRBJ2-3; 8 nucleotides match TRBD1. Germline loops: CDR1 KGHSH, CDR2 LQKENI. The CDR3 is 14 amino acids. The V gene end was trimmed by 3 bases and the J gene end by 5 bases; junction bases not matched to a gene: 4. CDR3 loop: CASSPDRDIDTQYF. CDR3 nucleotides: TGTGCCAGCTCACCGGACAGGGATATAGATACGCAGTATTTT.

In this sample, this clonotype turned up a few times. The rearrangement uses TRBV20-1 and TRBJ1-4, with a possible D match to TRBD1 (6 bases). The V end was cut by 5 bases, the J end by 2 bases, with 18 bases between. Germline V gives CDR1 DFQATT, CDR2 SNEGSKA (reference sequence). The CDR3 loop spans 16 amino acids. Written as DNA, the CDR3 is TGCAGTGCTTTTGGGGCCGGGGGCCGGACTAATGAAAAACTGTTTTTT. Translated, it gives CSAFGAGGRTNEKLFF.

This clonotype came up many times. The V gene is TRBV18, the J gene TRBJ2-7; TRBD2 might be the D (6 bases). Trimming removed 2 bases at V and 9 bases at J, with 11 bases between. From germline, CDR1 is KGHSH and CDR2 LQKENI. This CDR3 spans 12 amino acids. Here the CDR3 reads CASSPSEGSQYF. The CDR3 DNA reads TGTGCCAGCTCACCATCGGAGGGCTCGCAGTACTTC.

This clonotype appeared many times. The chain is built from TRBV12-3 or TRBV12-4 and TRBJ1-2; D remains ambiguous. Between the trimmed V and J ends, which lost 3 bases and 4 bases, there was a span of 12 bases. The CDR3 runs 14 residues. The CDR3 region has the DNA TGTGCCAGCAGTTTCGCCGACCGCTTCTATGGCTACACCTTC. Amino acid sequence: CASSFADRFYGYTF.

This clonotype was seen repeatedly, ten times or more. The chain recombines TRBV6-4 with TRBJ2-2, with D unclear. The CDR3 has 14 amino acids. Trimming pared 2 bases from V and 3 bases from J, leaving 7 bases between. Germline V gene sequence: CDR1 MRHNA, CDR2 SNTAGT. The CDR3 here is CASSDRADTGELFF. The CDR3 DNA sequence: TGTGCCAGCAGTGACAGGGCAGACACCGGGGAGCTGTTTTTT.

This clonotype came up many times. CDR3 amino acids: CASSPRWGDDYGYTF. In DNA form, the CDR3 reads TGTGCCAGCAGCCCCCGGTGGGGGGATGACTATGGCTACACCTTC. This chain connects TRBV7-2 to TRBJ1-2, with D maybe TRBD1 (5 bases). The CDR3 spans 15 residues. Germline V CDR1 and CDR2: SGHTA, FQGNSA. Between the trimmed V and J ends, which lost 5 bases and 3 bases, there was a span of 16 bases.

This clonotype was detected many times. The chain recombines TRBV20-1 with TRBJ1-5; possible D gene TRBD1, 6 bases. V was clipped by 6 bases and J by 3 bases, with 12 bases between them. CDR1 and CDR2 (germline): DFQATT, SNEGSKA (reference sequence). This CDR3 has 13 residues. The CDR3 DNA reads as TGCAGTGCACTACGGACAGTCAATCAGCCCCAGCATTTT. Amino acid sequence: CSALRTVNQPQHF.

This clonotype came up a few times. A much larger clone lies one base from this, so it may be a read error. This chain links TRBV2 with TRBJ2-3; D gene unclear. Trimming removed 7 bases at V and 5 bases at J, with 16 bases between. The CDR3 spans 14 residues. Germline V gene lookup returns CDR1 SNHLY and CDR2 FYNNEI. The CDR3 coding sequence is TGTGCCAGCAACCGATATCCAGAAGTAGATACGCAGTATTTT. This gives the protein CASNRYPEVDTQYF.

This clonotype was counted at least ten times. The genes are TRBV12-3 or TRBV12-4 and TRBJ1-6; TRBD1 matches at 11 bases. V lost 5 bases, J lost 6 bases, and 6 bases stayed unmatched. CDR3 size: 16 residues. The CDR3 nucleotides are TGTGCCAGCAGTCCTCGGACAGGGGGCTTTAATTCACCCCTCCACTTT. The encoded protein is CASSPRTGGFNSPLHF.

This clonotype was recorded many times. The CDR3 DNA reads as TGTGCCAGCAGTTTAGCCGGGACAGGGCGGGAGACCCAGTACTTC. Amino acids: CASSLAGTGRETQYF. The chain couples TRBV12-3 or TRBV12-4 to TRBJ2-5; 9 bases match TRBD1. J was trimmed by 5 bases and V by 0 bases; bases with no gene match: 4. The CDR3 has 15 residues.

This clonotype was seen many times. The chain joins TRBV30 to TRBJ1-4; weak D call: TRBD1 (5 bases). The ends were cut back, 5 bases at V and 1 base at J, with 8 bases in the middle. CDR3 length: 13 residues. Germline CDR1 reads GTSNPN; CDR2 reads SVGIG (reference sequence). The DNA for the CDR3 is TGTGCCTGGTCGCAGGGAACTAATGAAAAACTGTTTTTT. Amino acid sequence: CAWSQGTNEKLFF.

This clonotype was counted ten times or more. This sequence joins TRBV24-1 and TRBJ2-2; 9 bases line up with TRBD1. V lost 4 bases to trimming and J lost 4 bases; unmatched junction nucleotides: 9. The CDR3 is 17 residues long. CDR1 and CDR2 (germline): KGHDR, SFDVKD. The CDR3 loop reads CATSEGRDRDGTGELFF. The CDR3 coding sequence is TGTGCCACCAGTGAAGGAAGGGACAGGGATGGCACCGGGGAGCTGTTTTTT.

This clonotype was seen a few times. V gene TRBV19 combines with J gene TRBJ1-2; D not certain. V shed 8 bases and J shed 0 bases, with 13 bases lying between them. The CDR3 contains 14 residues. Germline values: CDR1 LNHDA, CDR2 SQIVND (reference sequence). CDR3 loop: CASLPMVANYGYTF. CDR3 bases: TGTGCCAGTCTCCCTATGGTAGCTAACTATGGCTACACCTTC.

At least ten counts were recorded for this clonotype. The rearrangement links TRBV3-1 to TRBJ2-5; no definite D call. Germline CDR1 and CDR2: LGHDT and YNNKEL (reference sequence). V lost 5 bases and J lost 5, with 15 bases in between. The CDR3 is 14 residues long. In nucleotides, the CDR3 is TGTGCCAGCAGCTCAGGTCCACACACGGAGACCCAGTACTTC. This sequence encodes CASSSGPHTETQYF.

V and J are TRBV20-1 and TRBJ2-3; TRBD2 might be the D (5 bases). From germline, CDR1 is DFQATT and CDR2 SNEGSKA (reference sequence). The CDR3 length is 13 residues. CDR3 sequence reads: CSVEGSVADTQYF. Here the CDR3 DNA reads TGCAGCGTTGAGGGCAGTGTCGCAGATACGCAGTATTTT.

The chain employs TRBV6-1 and TRBJ1-5; D ambiguous. The CDR3 loop spans 14 amino acids. V lost 2 bases and J 4 bases, leaving 9 bases between the germline ends. Looked up from germline, CDR1 is MNHNS and CDR2 is SASEGT. Here the CDR3 DNA reads TGTGCCAGCAGTGAACCCAGGCTAAATCAGCCCCAGCATTTT. Encoded protein: CASSEPRLNQPQHF.

Here the CDR3 DNA reads TGCAGTGCTAGAGATGGACTAGCGGGCCCGGGTACCCACGAGCAGTACTTC. It encodes CSARDGLAGPGTHEQYF. This chain links TRBV20-1 with TRBJ2-7; 11 bases line up with TRBD2. The V segment lost 0 bases and the J segment 5 bases; nucleotides outside the gene matches: 12. Germline V lookup: CDR1 DFQATT, CDR2 SNEGSKA (reference sequence). There are 17 residues in the CDR3.